What follows describes a single TCR beta chain. This specimen comes from a study of blood T cells in healthy people across ages. Total RNA extracted from each sample amounted to at least 6 micrograms. A second PCR, run for about 7 to 11 cycles, used a sample-barcoded 5' primer plus a J-beta primer mix. TCRdb fed the 5' RACE reads into MiXCR, producing one record per CDR3 protein. The top ten hold 9.4% of the sample, which has fewer than 800,000 distinct CDR3 sequences, around a quarter seen once. Germline CDR1 is SEHNR and CDR2 is FQNEAQ (reference sequence). V was clipped by 6 bases and J by 8 bases, with 14 bases between them. The CDR3 is made up of 13 amino acids. This same sample was also taken into another study, of T cells of mothers and their children.

The chain uses TRBV7-9 and TRBJ2-1, with D unresolved. The specimen sequenced was blood. The sequence derives from a boy between 10 and 17 years old in good health. The DNA of the CDR3 is TGTGCCAGCAGACAAAGCGTCTCGGATGAGCAGTTCTTC. It specifies CASRQSVSDEQFF.